Below are 2 T cell receptor beta chains sequenced from a single sample in a study of T cells expressing NK-cell markers. TCRdb reprocessed the 5' RACE reads and stores each CDR3 protein as one record, lacking DNA. Recorded for this sample: approximately 440,000 distinct CDR3 sequences. Specimen: blood T cells: a sorted CD56 or NKG2C T cell subset, CD4+ or CD8+ T cells, or bulk PBMC T cells (not recorded which). These receptors originate from a woman between 50 and 59 years old in good health.

The gene calls are TRBV15 and TRBJ1-4. CDR1 LNHNV and CDR2 YYDKDF come from the germline V gene (reference sequence). CDR3 length equals 15 residues. The CDR3: CATSRDGGYGEKLFF.

The chain links TRBV5-1 to TRBJ2-5. This CDR3 region has 15 residues. Germline V gene lookup returns CDR1 SGHRS and CDR2 YFSETQ. CDR3 loop: CASSFGRRIQETQYF.